This T cell receptor (beta chain) appears in the sequencing data of a study of spatial heterogeneity in lung cancer (dated by TCRdb to the late 2010s). Background on the whole study: Samples were obtained from approximately 77 patients with early-stage, untreated non-small cell lung cancer from the lung TRACERx cohort. In non-small cell lung cancer, the study quantitatively compared TCR alpha and beta repertoires across several tumor regions, matched nontumor lung, and blood. Follow-up PBMC samples were sequenced whenever the samples were available, and the median time to follow-up was about 2 years after resection. TCR repertoire features were related to nonsynonymous mutation counts determined by whole-exome sequencing of tumor tissue. More beta-chain than alpha-chain transcripts were consistently detected, likely reflecting higher beta-chain transcript abundance. In the raw uncorrected reads, each unique combination of TCR and UMI appeared more than ten times on average. Both alpha and beta chains were TCR-sequenced in samples taken at surgery, namely 220 tumor regions, around 64 matched nontumor lung samples and approximately 51 PBMC samples.

The germline V gene (reference sequence) gives CDR1 as SEHNR and CDR2 as FQNEAQ. The CDR3 has 14 amino acids, counting the end cysteine and phenylalanine. Only the CDR3 portion is preserved as DNA: 42 bases, with reading frame beginning at the first base. V has 5 bases trimmed and J has 9 bases trimmed; junction bases matching no gene number 7. The intended sense of this specimen's time point label: blood at routine non-recurrence follow-up after resection. TCR sequencing used whole RNA extracted from tumor and nontumor lung tissue, or from cryopreserved PBMC samples, without cell sorting. Patients were selected for TCR sequencing only if sufficient RNA was available from at least two tumor regions. The receptor library was made with 5' RACE. Sequencing relied on a NextSeq 500. To allow correction of PCR and sequencing errors, the TCR library protocol tagged every TCR cDNA molecule with a unique molecular identifier. Regarding the original processing steps: TCR identification, UMI-based error correction and CDR3 extraction were all carried out with Decombinator tools. Expanded TCRs were defined as those above a frequency of 2 per 1,000, corresponding to the top 1% of the tumor frequency distribution. Each repertoire was subsampled 100 times to 5,000 TCRs, after which Renyi diversity was computed with the R vegan package. CDR3 similarity networks were constructed using string-kernel similarity of amino acid triplets, with links drawn between CDR3s whose pairwise similarity was above 0.82. The public sequencing data were trimmed at Q25 with fastp and processed into clonotypes with MiXCR by TCRdb, which kept only in-frame beta chains. Each entry merges the rows of one CDR3 protein and shows their most common DNA and genes. The V and J calls, along with clone size, are taken from TCRdb and not from the paper's own processing. The sample profile shows approximately 27,000 distinct CDR3 sequences; approximately 5.4% of them were found once. The top ten hold 20% to 25% of the sample.

This clonotype has only a few counts. Its antigen remains undetermined. No base quality information exists; no much larger clone differs at one position. What the study reported, not specific to this receptor: Ubiquitous expanded tumor TCRs were detected in blood more often at tumor resection than at routine follow-up. Only roughly 15 patients were included in comparisons of baseline and follow-up blood repertoires. Confirming at a functional level the hypothesis that regional TCRs recognize regional mutations was considered to require additional single-cell paired TCR alpha and beta sequencing.

This clonotype was sampled from a male donor with early-stage non-small cell lung cancer. Material: PBMCs, obtained at follow-up. The chain couples TRBV7-9 to TRBJ1-6; 7 bases in the junction line up with TRBD1. The DNA sequence is TGTGCCAGCAGCGCTTTACAGGGGTTTTCACCCCTCCACTTT. The resulting protein is CASSALQGFSPLHF.